This T cell receptor beta chain is from a study of CD8+CD57+ T cells in acquired aplastic anemia. The overall study: Healthy-donor CD4+ cells averaged about 9.9 million reads.

A remark on this clonotype: The antigen is not known.

Study results and caveats: Researchers report that around 31 CD8+ CDR3 sequences appeared in both patients and controls.

Using genomic DNA as the template, TCR beta VDJ and CDR3 profiling was carried out. TCRdb redid the calling of the reads with MiXCR, one entry per CDR3 protein. The sample consists of about 210,000 distinct CDR3 sequences, 61% of them appearing once. The length of the CDR3 is 13 residues. Trimming removed 5 bases from V and 6 bases from J, with 13 bases in between. Germline V gene data show CDR1 as MNHNS and CDR2 as SASEGT. The sequencing input was sorted CD4+, CD8+, or CD8+CD57+ T cells (not recorded which) from PBMCs. The chain couples TRBV6-1 to TRBJ1-1, with D maybe TRBD1 (5 bases). This clonotype was obtained from a human donor in good health. CDR3 sequence: CASSLASRAEAFF. The CDR3 DNA follows: TGTGCCAGCAGTTTAGCCTCCAGGGCTGAAGCTTTCTTT.